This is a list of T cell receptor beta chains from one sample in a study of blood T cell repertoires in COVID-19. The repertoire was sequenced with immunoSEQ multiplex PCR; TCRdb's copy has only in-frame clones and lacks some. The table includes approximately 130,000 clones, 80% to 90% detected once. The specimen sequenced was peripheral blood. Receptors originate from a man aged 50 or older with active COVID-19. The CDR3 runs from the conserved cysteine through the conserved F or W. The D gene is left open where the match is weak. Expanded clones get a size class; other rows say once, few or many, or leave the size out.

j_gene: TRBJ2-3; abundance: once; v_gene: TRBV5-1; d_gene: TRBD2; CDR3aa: CASRSGGTDTQYF; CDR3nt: TGCGCCAGCAGGAGCGGGGGCACAGATACGCAGTATTTT
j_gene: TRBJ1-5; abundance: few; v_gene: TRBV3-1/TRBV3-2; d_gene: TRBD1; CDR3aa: CASSQDLRGRSQPQHF; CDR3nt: TGTGCCAGCAGCCAAGATCTCAGGGGGCGAAGTCAGCCCCAGCATTTT
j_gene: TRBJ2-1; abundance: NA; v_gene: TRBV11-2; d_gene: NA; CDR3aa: CASSSRLQYNEQFF; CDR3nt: TGTGCCAGCAGCTCCAGACTACAATACAATGAGCAGTTCTTC
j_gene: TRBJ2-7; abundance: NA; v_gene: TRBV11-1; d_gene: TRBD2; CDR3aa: CASSPRASGKEEQYF; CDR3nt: TGTGCCAGCAGCCCCCGGGCTAGCGGAAAAGAAGAGCAGTACTTC
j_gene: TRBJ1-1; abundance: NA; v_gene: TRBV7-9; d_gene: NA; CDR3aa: CASSLVGENTEAFF; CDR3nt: TGTGCCAGCAGCTTAGTAGGGGAGAACACTGAAGCTTTCTTT
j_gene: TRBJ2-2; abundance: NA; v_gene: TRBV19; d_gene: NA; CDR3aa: CASRDYYTGELFF; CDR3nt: TGTGCCAGTAGGGACTATTACACCGGGGAGCTGTTTTTT
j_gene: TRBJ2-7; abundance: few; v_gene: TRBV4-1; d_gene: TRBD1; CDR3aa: CASSQGRTGSFLEQYF; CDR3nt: TGCGCCAGCAGCCAAGGGAGGACAGGGTCCTTCCTCGAGCAGTACTTC
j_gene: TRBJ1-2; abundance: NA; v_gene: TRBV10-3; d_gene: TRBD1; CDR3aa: CAISQTGSHYGYTF; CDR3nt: TGTGCCATCAGTCAGACAGGGAGTCACTATGGCTACACCTTC
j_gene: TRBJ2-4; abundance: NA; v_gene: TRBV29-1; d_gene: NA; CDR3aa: CSVEEVARNIQYF; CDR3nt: TGCAGCGTTGAAGAGGTAGCTCGGAACATTCAGTACTTC
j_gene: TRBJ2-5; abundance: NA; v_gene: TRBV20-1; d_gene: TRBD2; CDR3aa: CSASRTSGGKETQYF; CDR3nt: TGCAGTGCTAGTAGGACTAGCGGGGGGAAAGAGACCCAGTACTTC
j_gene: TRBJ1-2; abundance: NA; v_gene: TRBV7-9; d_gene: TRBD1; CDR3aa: CASSSLKGADGYTF; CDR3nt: TGTGCCAGCAGCTCTCTCAAGGGGGCAGATGGCTACACCTTC
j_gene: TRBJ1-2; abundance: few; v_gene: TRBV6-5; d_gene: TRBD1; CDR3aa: CASKGQGALGYTF; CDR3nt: TGTGCCAGCAAGGGACAGGGCGCCTTAGGCTACACCTTC
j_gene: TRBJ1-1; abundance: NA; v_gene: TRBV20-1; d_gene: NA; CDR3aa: CSAGSFEAFF; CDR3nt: TGCAGTGCTGGCTCCTTTGAAGCTTTCTTT